This T cell receptor beta chain emerged from a study of blood T cell repertoires in COVID-19. In the study overall: The origin of the acute and convalescent COVID-19 samples was the United States, Italy and Spain.

V trimming: 4 bases; J trimming: 3 bases; junction bases outside the gene matches: 9. The CDR3 has 15 residues. Germline loops: CDR1 SGHRS, CDR2 YFSETQ. Method: immunoSEQ multiplex PCR; TCRdb's copy keeps in-frame clones and lacks some. The table lists some 430,000 clones, about 90% of them singletons, with 0.6% in the top ten. Donors in Cohort 3 who had recovered were those with two negative PCRs, healthcare professional clearance, or resolution of their symptoms. The sequenced material came from PBMCs or T cells enriched from blood (not recorded which). The chain couples TRBV5-1 to TRBJ1-2; 7 positions match TRBD1. This receptor was obtained from a young man who had recovered from COVID-19. This CDR3 is CASSQSPTGDYGYTF. CDR3 nucleotide sequence: TGCGCCAGCAGCCAGAGTCCAACAGGGGACTATGGCTACACCTTC.